One and the same sample provided the 8 T cell receptor beta chains below, sequenced in a study of T cell changes during pregnancy in multiple sclerosis. Sequenced by immunoSEQ multiplex PCR; TCRdb stores in-frame clones only, minus some. Of 65,000 to 80,000 clones listed, about 92% are singletons. This specimen consisted of CD4+ T cells from peripheral blood mononuclear cells, obtained before pregnancy. The source is a female donor with multiple sclerosis, enrolled in a pregnancy study.

The CDR3 sequence is CASGSFTGELFF. DNA for the CDR3: TGTGCCAGCGGGAGTTTCACCGGGGAGCTGTTTTTT. This rearrangement joins TRBV4-2 to TRBJ2-2; weak D call: TRBD2 (5 bases). Germline-derived CDR1 and CDR2 are LGHNA and YNFKEQ. CDR3 length: 12 residues. V shed 8 bases and J shed 4 bases, with 8 bases lying between them.

CDR3 in DNA: TGTGCCTGGACCCGTTCGGGCGGGCCCACTGAAGCTTTCTTT. Its protein product is CAWTRSGGPTEAFF. This chain joins TRBV30 and TRBJ1-1; D is unresolved. CDR1 is GTSNPN, CDR2 SVGIG, per germline (reference sequence). V dropped 4 bases and J dropped 4 bases, with 16 bases sitting between them. The CDR3 covers 14 residues.

This sequence joins TRBV14 and TRBJ2-7; D is perhaps TRBD2 (6 bases). The germline V gene encodes CDR1 SGHDN and CDR2 FVKESK. The CDR3 extends over 14 amino acids. Trimming removed 2 bases from V and 4 bases from J, with 12 bases in between. The DNA for the CDR3 is TGTGCCAGCAGCCAAACATCAGGGACTTACGAGCAGTACTTC. It specifies CASSQTSGTYEQYF.

DNA of the CDR3: TGTGCCAGCAGCTTGTGGTGGAGCTCGAACGAGCAGTACTTC. As protein: CASSLWWSSNEQYF. V and J are TRBV5-4 and TRBJ2-7; D unresolved. Trimming took off 1 base at V and 5 bases at J, with 13 bases between the two ends. The CDR3 totals 14 residues. Germline loops: CDR1 SGHNT, CDR2 YYREEE (reference sequence).

The chain has TRBV30 and TRBJ1-6; 8 bases are shared with TRBD1. Germline loops: CDR1 GTSNPN, CDR2 SVGIG (reference sequence). The ends lost 7 bases at V and 7 bases at J; junction bases unmatched: 12. The CDR3 extends over 15 amino acids. The CDR3 is CAFSPNRGRNSPLHF. The CDR3 DNA reads as TGTGCCTTTTCGCCTAACAGGGGGAGAAATTCACCCCTCCACTTT.

The chain recombines TRBV2 with TRBJ1-1; D ambiguous. CDR3 size: 11 residues. Deletions cut 7 bases from V and 7 bases from J, with 10 bases between. The germline CDR1 and CDR2 sequences are SNHLY and FYNNEI. In DNA, the CDR3 is TGTGCCAGCACCCTGCGGGGTGAAGCTTTCTTT. Translating gives CASTLRGEAFF.

The sample holds one count of this clone. The genes are TRBV5-1 and TRBJ1-3; no firm D call. Deletions cut 3 bases from V and 4 bases from J, with 11 bases between. Germline V gene lookup returns CDR1 SGHRS and CDR2 YFSETQ. This CDR3 has 14 amino acids. The DNA of the CDR3 is TGCGCCAGCAGCTCACCGGGATCCGGAAACACCATATATTTT. Translated: CASSSPGSGNTIYF. Together with reference TRBV5-1 and TRBJ1-3, the CDR3 gives the full variable domain: KAGVTQTPRYLIKTRGQQVTLSCSPISGHRSVSWYQQTPGQGLQFLFEYFSETQRNKGNFPGRFSGRQFSNSRSEMNVSTLELGDSALYLCASSSPGSGNTIYFGEGSWLTVV.

Here the CDR3 reads CASSYSHEQYF. The CDR3 coding sequence is TGTGCCAGCAGTTATTCCCACGAGCAGTACTTC. The genes are TRBV14 and TRBJ2-7; D is unresolved. V was trimmed by 6 bases and J by 5 bases, leaving 8 bases between them. There are 11 residues in the CDR3. Germline V gene sequence: CDR1 SGHDN, CDR2 FVKESK.